The present T cell receptor (beta chain) was sequenced within a study of response to subunit inactivated influenza vaccine. TCRdb re-called the RT-PCR reads through MiXCR, storing one row per CDR3 protein. The sample includes 450,000 to 600,000 distinct CDR3 sequences, about 8% of them seen just once. The sequences come from PBMCs from blood, collected less than 30 months after vaccination. The receptor comes from a man aged 45 to 70 who received an inactivated influenza vaccine.

Here the CDR3 reads CASNRGGVSGEKLFF. CDR3 nucleotides: TGTGCCAGCAATAGAGGGGGAGTTAGTGGAGAAAAACTGTTTTTT. The chain joins TRBV2 to TRBJ1-4; perhaps TRBD1 as D (6 bases). The V and J ends lost 7 bases and 8 bases respectively, with 20 bases between them. Germline V gene lookup returns CDR1 SNHLY and CDR2 FYNNEI. There are 15 residues in the CDR3.